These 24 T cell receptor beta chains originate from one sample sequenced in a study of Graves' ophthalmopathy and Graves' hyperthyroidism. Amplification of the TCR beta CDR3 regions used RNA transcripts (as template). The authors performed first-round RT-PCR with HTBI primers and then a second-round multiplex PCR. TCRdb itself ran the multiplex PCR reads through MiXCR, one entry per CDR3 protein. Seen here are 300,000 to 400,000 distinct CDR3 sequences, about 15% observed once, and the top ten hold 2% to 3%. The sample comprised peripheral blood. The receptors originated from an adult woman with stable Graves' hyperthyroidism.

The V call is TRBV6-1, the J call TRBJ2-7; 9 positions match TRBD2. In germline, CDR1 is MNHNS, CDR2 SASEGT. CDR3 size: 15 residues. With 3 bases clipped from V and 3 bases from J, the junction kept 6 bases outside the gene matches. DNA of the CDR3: TGTGCCAGCAGTGAGGGCGGGGGGGCTGGCTACGAGCAGTACTTC. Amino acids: CASSEGGGAGYEQYF.

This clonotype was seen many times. The CDR3 loop reads CASSFGAPRTGELFF. The CDR3 region has the DNA TGTGCCAGCAGCTTTGGGGCCCCTCGGACCGGGGAGCTGTTTTTT. V and J are TRBV7-2 and TRBJ2-2; weak D call: TRBD1 (5 bases). This CDR3 has 15 residues. V lost 3 bases and J lost 5, with 13 bases in between. Germline V gives CDR1 SGHTA, CDR2 FQGNSA.

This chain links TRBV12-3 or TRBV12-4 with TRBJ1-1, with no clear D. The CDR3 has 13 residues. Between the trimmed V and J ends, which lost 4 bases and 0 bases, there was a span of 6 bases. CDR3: CASSYDLNTEAFF. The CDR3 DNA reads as TGTGCCAGCAGTTACGATCTGAACACTGAAGCTTTCTTT.

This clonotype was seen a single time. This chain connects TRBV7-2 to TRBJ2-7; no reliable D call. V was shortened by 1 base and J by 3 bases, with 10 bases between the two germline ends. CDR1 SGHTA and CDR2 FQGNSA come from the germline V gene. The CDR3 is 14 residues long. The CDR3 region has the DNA TGTGCCAGCAGCTTAGTCGGCAGCTACTACGAGCAGTACTTC. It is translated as CASSLVGSYYEQYF.

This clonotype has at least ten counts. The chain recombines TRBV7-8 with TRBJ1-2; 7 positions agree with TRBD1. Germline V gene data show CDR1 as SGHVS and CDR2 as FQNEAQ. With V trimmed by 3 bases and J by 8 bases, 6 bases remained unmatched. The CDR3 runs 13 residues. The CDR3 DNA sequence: TGTGCCAGCAGCTTGAGAGGGGGCCGGGGCTACACCTTC. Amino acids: CASSLRGGRGYTF.

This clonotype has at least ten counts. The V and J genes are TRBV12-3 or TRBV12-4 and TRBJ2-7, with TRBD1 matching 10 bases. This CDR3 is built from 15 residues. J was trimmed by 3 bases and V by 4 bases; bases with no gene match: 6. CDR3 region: CASSSGQGDDYEQYF. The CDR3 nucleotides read TGTGCCAGCAGTTCCGGACAGGGGGACGACTACGAGCAGTACTTC.

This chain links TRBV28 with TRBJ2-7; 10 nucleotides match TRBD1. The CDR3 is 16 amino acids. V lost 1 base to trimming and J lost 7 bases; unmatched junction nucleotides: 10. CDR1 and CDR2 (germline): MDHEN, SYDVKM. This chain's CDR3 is CASSLSSGQGGYEQYF. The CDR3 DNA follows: TGTGCCAGCAGTTTATCGTCAGGACAGGGGGGATATGAGCAGTACTTC.

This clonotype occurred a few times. CDR3 amino acids: CASDVTGYYGYTF. CDR3 bases: TGTGCCAGTGATGTAACAGGCTACTATGGCTACACCTTC. This rearrangement joins TRBV6-1 to TRBJ1-2, with D perhaps TRBD1 (5 bases). This CDR3 has 13 amino acids. V lost 9 bases to trimming and J lost 3 bases, with 14 bases between them. Germline CDR1 is MNHNS and CDR2 is SASEGT.

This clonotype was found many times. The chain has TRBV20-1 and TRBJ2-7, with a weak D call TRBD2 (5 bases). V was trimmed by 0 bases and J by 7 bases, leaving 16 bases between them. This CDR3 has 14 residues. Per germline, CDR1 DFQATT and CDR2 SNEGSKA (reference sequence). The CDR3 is CSARDIEGRQEQYF. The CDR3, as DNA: TGCAGTGCTAGAGATATTGAGGGAAGACAAGAGCAGTACTTC.

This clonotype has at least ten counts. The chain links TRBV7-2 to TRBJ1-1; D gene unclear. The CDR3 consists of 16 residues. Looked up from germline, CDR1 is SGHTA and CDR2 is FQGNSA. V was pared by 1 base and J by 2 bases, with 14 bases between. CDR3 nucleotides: TGTGCCAGCAGCTTAGGGGCGTCGATCCCTAACACTGAAGCTTTCTTT. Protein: CASSLGASIPNTEAFF.

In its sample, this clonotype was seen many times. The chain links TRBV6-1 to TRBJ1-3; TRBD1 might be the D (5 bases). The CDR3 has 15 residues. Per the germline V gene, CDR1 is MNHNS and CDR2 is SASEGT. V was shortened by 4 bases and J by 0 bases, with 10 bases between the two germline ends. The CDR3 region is CASSATVRSGNTIYF. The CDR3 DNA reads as TGTGCCAGCAGTGCGACAGTCCGCTCTGGAAACACCATATATTTT.

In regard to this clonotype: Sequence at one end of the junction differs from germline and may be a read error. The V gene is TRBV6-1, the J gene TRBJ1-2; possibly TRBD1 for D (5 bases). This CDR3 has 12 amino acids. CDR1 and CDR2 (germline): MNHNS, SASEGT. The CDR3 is CAISARDVGYTF. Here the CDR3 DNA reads TGTGCCATCAGTGCCCGGGACGTTGGCTACACCTTC.

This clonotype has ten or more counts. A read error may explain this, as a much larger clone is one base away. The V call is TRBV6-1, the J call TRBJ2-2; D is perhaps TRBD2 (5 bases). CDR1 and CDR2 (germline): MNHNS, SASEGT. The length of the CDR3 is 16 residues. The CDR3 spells CASSEFPEANTGELLF. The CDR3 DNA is TGTGCCAGCAGTGAATTCCCCGAAGCGAACACCGGGGAGCTGCTTTTT.

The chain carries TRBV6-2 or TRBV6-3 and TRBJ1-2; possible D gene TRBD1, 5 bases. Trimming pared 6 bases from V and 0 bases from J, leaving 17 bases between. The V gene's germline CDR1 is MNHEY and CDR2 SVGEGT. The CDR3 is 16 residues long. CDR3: CASSMGGYTTNYGYTF. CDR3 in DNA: TGTGCCAGCAGCATGGGGGGGTACACCACTAACTATGGCTACACCTTC.

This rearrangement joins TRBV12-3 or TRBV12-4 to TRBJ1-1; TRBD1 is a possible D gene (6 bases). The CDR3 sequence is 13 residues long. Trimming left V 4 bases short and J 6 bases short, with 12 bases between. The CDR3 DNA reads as TGTGCCAGCAGTTCCAGGGGACCCTCTGAAGCTTTCTTT. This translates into CASSSRGPSEAFF.

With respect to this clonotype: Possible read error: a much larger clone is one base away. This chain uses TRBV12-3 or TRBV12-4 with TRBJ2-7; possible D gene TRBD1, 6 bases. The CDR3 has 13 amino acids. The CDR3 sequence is CASSWDKYYEQCF. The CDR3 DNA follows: TGTGCCAGCAGCTGGGACAAATACTACGAGCAGTGCTTC.

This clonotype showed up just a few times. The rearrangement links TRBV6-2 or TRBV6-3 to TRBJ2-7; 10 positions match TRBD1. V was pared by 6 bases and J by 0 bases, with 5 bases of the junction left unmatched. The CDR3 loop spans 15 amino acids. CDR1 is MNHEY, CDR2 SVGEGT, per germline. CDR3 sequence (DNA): TGTGCCAGCAGACCCGGGACAGGGGACTCCTACGAGCAGTACTTC. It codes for CASRPGTGDSYEQYF.

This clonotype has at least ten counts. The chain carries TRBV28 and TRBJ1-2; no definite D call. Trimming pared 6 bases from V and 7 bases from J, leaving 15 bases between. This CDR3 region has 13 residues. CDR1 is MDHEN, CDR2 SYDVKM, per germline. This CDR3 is CASSGPRAGGYTF. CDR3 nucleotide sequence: TGTGCCAGCAGCGGTCCCCGGGCTGGTGGCTACACCTTC.

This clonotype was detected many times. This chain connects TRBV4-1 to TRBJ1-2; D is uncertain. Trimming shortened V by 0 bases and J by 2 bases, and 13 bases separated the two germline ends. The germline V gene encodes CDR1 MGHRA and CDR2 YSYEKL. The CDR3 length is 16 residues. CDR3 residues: CASSQDPSGYNYGYTF. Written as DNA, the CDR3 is TGCGCCAGCAGCCAAGATCCCTCAGGATACAACTATGGCTACACCTTC.

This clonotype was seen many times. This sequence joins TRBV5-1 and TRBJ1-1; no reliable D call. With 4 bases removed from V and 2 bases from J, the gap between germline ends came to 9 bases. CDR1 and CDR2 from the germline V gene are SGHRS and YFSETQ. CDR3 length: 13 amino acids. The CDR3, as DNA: TGCGCCAGCAGCCCTTCAGTCAACACTGAAGCTTTCTTT. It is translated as CASSPSVNTEAFF.

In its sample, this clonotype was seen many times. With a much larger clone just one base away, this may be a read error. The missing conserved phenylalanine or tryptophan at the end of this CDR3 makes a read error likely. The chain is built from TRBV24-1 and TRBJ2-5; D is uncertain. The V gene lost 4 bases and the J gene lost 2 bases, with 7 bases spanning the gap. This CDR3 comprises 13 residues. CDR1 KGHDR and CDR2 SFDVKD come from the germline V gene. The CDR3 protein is CATSEWLQETQYL. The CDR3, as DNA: TGTGCCACCAGTGAGTGGCTGCAAGAGACCCAGTACCTC.

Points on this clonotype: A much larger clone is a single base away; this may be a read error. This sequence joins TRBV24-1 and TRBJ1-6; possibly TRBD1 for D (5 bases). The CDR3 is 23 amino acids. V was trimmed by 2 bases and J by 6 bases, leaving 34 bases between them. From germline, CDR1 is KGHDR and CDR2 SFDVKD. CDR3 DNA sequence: TGTGCCACCAGTGATTGTGCCCGCTCGGTTCATGCCCCCCAGGGACTGACTAATTCACCCCTCCACTTT. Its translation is CATSDCARSVHAPQGLTNSPLHF.

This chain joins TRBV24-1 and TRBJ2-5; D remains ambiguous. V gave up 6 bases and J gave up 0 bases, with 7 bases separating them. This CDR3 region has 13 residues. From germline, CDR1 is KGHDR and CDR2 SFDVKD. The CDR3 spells CATSSLYQETQYF. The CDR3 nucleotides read TGTGCCACCAGTAGTTTGTACCAAGAGACCCAGTACTTC.

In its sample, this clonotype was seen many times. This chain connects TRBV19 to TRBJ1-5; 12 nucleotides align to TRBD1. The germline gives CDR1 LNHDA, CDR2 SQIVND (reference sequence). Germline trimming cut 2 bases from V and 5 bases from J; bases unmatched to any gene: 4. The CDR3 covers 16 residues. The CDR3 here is CASSIRGQGAHQPQHF. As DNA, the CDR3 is TGTGCCAGTAGTATAAGGGGACAGGGGGCCCATCAGCCCCAGCATTTT.